These 31 T cell receptor beta chains share one sample of origin, sequenced in a study of blood T cell repertoires in COVID-19. TCRdb's copy holds only in-frame clones and misses some; the assay was immunoSEQ multiplex PCR. This sample has 90,000 to 130,000 clones, with 80% to 85% found just once. The source material was peripheral blood. The receptors derive from a woman aged 70 to 79 with acute or convalescent COVID-19.

The gene calls are TRBV12-5 and TRBJ2-1; D may be TRBD1 (5 bases). The CDR3 length is 14 residues. CDR1 LGHNT and CDR2 FRNRAP come from the germline V gene. V lost 0 bases to trimming and J lost 9 bases, with 12 bases between them. CDR3 in DNA: TGTGCTAGTGGTTTGGTAGCAGGGCCGGGTGAGCAGTTCTTC. Protein: CASGLVAGPGEQFF.

The gene calls are TRBV19 and TRBJ2-7; 10 positions match TRBD2. Germline V lookup: CDR1 LNHDA, CDR2 SQIVND (reference sequence). J lost 2 bases, V lost 4 bases, and 5 bases had no gene match. The CDR3 has 15 residues. The CDR3 DNA sequence: TGTGCCAGTAGTACCGAGCGGGGGGGCCCCTACGAGCAGTACTTC. Protein sequence: CASSTERGGPYEQYF.

The chain carries TRBV7-3 and TRBJ2-5, with D perhaps TRBD2 (5 bases). This CDR3 is 13 amino acids long. Germline V gives CDR1 SGHTA, CDR2 FQGTGA. Between the trimmed V and J ends, which lost 3 bases and 5 bases, there was a span of 10 bases. The CDR3 is CASSFGLEETQYF. CDR3 bases: TGTGCCAGCAGCTTCGGACTGGAGGAGACCCAGTACTTC.

This chain connects TRBV19 to TRBJ2-1; possibly TRBD2 for D (5 bases). Trimming took 8 bases from V and 10 from J, leaving 15 bases between them. The CDR3 covers 12 residues. Germline assignment: CDR1 LNHDA and CDR2 SQIVND (reference sequence). The CDR3 sequence: CASQPTGREQFF. The CDR3 DNA reads TGTGCCAGTCAACCTACGGGGAGAGAGCAGTTCTTC.

The chain carries TRBV5-5 and TRBJ2-7, with 13 bases matching TRBD2. The length of the CDR3 is 17 residues. With 7 bases clipped from V and 0 bases from J, the junction kept 10 bases outside the gene matches. In germline, CDR1 is SGHKS, CDR2 YYEKEE (reference sequence). This chain's CDR3 is CASSGLAGVPSSYEQYF. DNA of the CDR3: TGTGCCAGCTCAGGACTAGCGGGAGTTCCGAGCTCCTACGAGCAGTACTTC.

This clone came up a few times. The V gene is TRBV29-1, the J gene TRBJ1-2; D remains unclear. CDR3 length equals 12 residues. V was trimmed by 6 bases and J by 6 bases, leaving 14 bases between them. The germline CDR1 and CDR2 sequences are SQVTM and ANQGSEA. CDR3 in DNA: TGCAGCGTCTCTGGCCGGAGGGATGGCTACACCTTC. Its protein is CSVSGRRDGYTF. The full variable domain, in which reference TRBV29-1 and TRBJ1-2 provide the parts outside the CDR3, is SAVISQKPSRDICQRGTSLTIQCQVDSQVTMMFWYRQQPGQSLTLIATANQGSEATYESGFVIDKFPISRPNLTFSTLTVSNMSPEDSSIYLCSVSGRRDGYTFGSGTRLTVV.

This chain uses TRBV29-1 with TRBJ1-4; D perhaps matches TRBD1 (6 bases). The CDR3 extends over 13 amino acids. V gave up 1 base and J gave up 8 bases, with 11 bases separating them. Germline V gene data show CDR1 as SQVTM and CDR2 as ANQGSEA. The CDR3 sequence is CSVEGKGGEKLFF. Here the CDR3 DNA reads TGCAGCGTTGAAGGGAAGGGGGGGGAAAAACTGTTTTTT. The full variable domain, completed using reference TRBV29-1 and TRBJ1-4, is SAVISQKPSRDICQRGTSLTIQCQVDSQVTMMFWYRQQPGQSLTLIATANQGSEATYESGFVIDKFPISRPNLTFSTLTVSNMSPEDSSIYLCSVEGKGGEKLFFGSGTQLSVL.

The rearrangement joins TRBV6-5 to TRBJ1-2; 9 bases are a match to TRBD1. Germline V gene sequence: CDR1 MNHEY, CDR2 SVGAGI. V shed 6 bases and J 8 bases; nucleotides not matched to a gene: 7. There are 13 residues in the CDR3. Written as DNA, the CDR3 is TGTGCCAGCAGCCCCGGACAGGGGAGAGGCTACACCTTC. Protein product: CASSPGQGRGYTF.

This clone was detected many times. The J gene is TRBJ2-1, the V gene TRBV7-9, with 11 bases identical to TRBD2. This CDR3 has 17 residues. CDR1 is SEHNR, CDR2 FQNEAQ, per germline (reference sequence). After removal of 4 bases from V and 5 bases from J, the junction contained 10 bases not matched to a gene. CDR3 sequence: CASSSPTSGKWNNEQFF. The CDR3 DNA follows: TGTGCCAGCAGCTCTCCGACTAGCGGGAAATGGAACAATGAGCAGTTCTTC.

The chain couples TRBV7-9 to TRBJ1-2, with D unresolved. The CDR3 has 14 amino acids. Germline CDR1 is SEHNR and CDR2 is FQNEAQ (reference sequence). V was pared by 5 bases and J by 4 bases, with 14 bases between. CDR3 sequence (DNA): TGTGCCAGCAGCCCCGCCGGAGCGACCTATGGCTACACCTTC. Protein: CASSPAGATYGYTF. Looking up the rest from reference TRBV7-9 and TRBJ1-2 gives the full variable domain: DTGVSQNPRHKITKRGQNVTFRCDPISEHNRLYWYRQTLGQGPEFLTYFQNEAQLEKSRLLSDRFSAERPKGSFSTLEIQRTEQGDSAMYLCASSPAGATYGYTFGSGTRLTVV.

This rearrangement joins TRBV2 to TRBJ1-1; no firm D call. The CDR3 extends over 15 amino acids. The ends were cut back, 1 base at V and 1 base at J, with 10 bases in the middle. The germline gives CDR1 SNHLY, CDR2 FYNNEI. CDR3 loop: CASSEGQRRNTEAFF. The CDR3 nucleotides are TGTGCCAGCAGTGAAGGTCAACGGAGGAACACTGAAGCTTTCTTT.

This sequence joins TRBV5-6 and TRBJ1-2; TRBD1 agrees at 8 bases. The CDR3 length is 13 residues. V trimming: 3 bases; J trimming: 4 bases; junction bases outside the gene matches: 2. Germline V gene data show CDR1 as SGHDT and CDR2 as YYEEEE. This CDR3 is CASSSGQGYGYTF. The CDR3, as DNA: TGTGCCAGCAGCTCCGGACAGGGCTATGGCTACACCTTC. Combining the CDR3 with reference TRBV5-6 and TRBJ1-2 gives the whole variable domain DAGVTQSPTHLIKTRGQQVTLRCSPKSGHDTVSWYQQALGQGPQFIFQYYEEEERQRGNFPDRFSGHQFPNYSSELNVNALLLGDSALYLCASSSGQGYGYTFGSGTRLTVV.

The rearrangement uses TRBV5-1 and TRBJ2-3; the D is unclear. CDR3 length equals 13 residues. Germline V gene sequence: CDR1 SGHRS, CDR2 YFSETQ. V shed 3 bases and J shed 1 base, with 6 bases lying between them. CDR3 nucleotides: TGCGCCAGCAGCTCGACTGGCACAGATACGCAGTATTTT. Its protein is CASSSTGTDTQYF.

The CDR3 is CASSEVAGVGTDTQYF. CDR3 DNA: TGTGCCAGCAGTGAAGTGGCGGGAGTGGGCACAGATACGCAGTATTTT. V usage is TRBV2 and J usage is TRBJ2-3; TRBD2 matches 7 bases. CDR3 length: 16 residues. The V segment lost 1 base and the J segment 1 base; nucleotides outside the gene matches: 5. Germline CDR1 SNHLY, CDR2 FYNNEI. Filled out from reference TRBV2 and TRBJ2-3, the complete variable domain reads EPEVTQTPSHQVTQMGQEVILRCVPISNHLYFYWYRQILGQKVEFLVSFYNNEISEKSEIFDDQFSVERPDGSNFTLKIRSTKLEDSAMYFCASSEVAGVGTDTQYFGPGTRLTVL.

V and J are TRBV19 and TRBJ2-1, with unresolved D. V was shortened by 5 bases and J by 9 bases, with 14 bases between the two germline ends. Germline V CDR1 and CDR2: LNHDA, SQIVND (reference sequence). This CDR3 is 13 amino acids long. CDR3 nucleotide sequence: TGTGCCAGTAGTTGGGCGTTCGAAGGTGAGCAGTTCTTC. Translated, it gives CASSWAFEGEQFF.

The CDR3 region is CASSLEAVSYEQYF. DNA of the CDR3: TGTGCCAGCAGCTTAGAAGCGGTCTCCTACGAGCAGTACTTC. The chain couples TRBV7-2 to TRBJ2-7; D possibly corresponds to TRBD2 (5 bases). This CDR3 is 14 amino acids long. Trimming removed 1 base from V and 0 bases from J, with 7 bases in between. Germline V gives CDR1 SGHTA, CDR2 FQGNSA.

The rearrangement links TRBV5-1 to TRBJ1-2; 8 positions agree with TRBD1. There are 14 residues in the CDR3. Germline loops: CDR1 SGHRS, CDR2 YFSETQ. V lost 3 bases, J lost 4 bases, and 5 bases stayed unmatched. CDR3 bases: TGCGCCAGCAGCTCGACAGGGGCCTCCTATGGCTACACCTTC. Its translation is CASSSTGASYGYTF.

This chain links TRBV7-2 with TRBJ2-5; tentatively, D is TRBD2 (5 bases). CDR1 is SGHTA and CDR2 is FQGNSA in the germline V gene. The CDR3 loop spans 14 amino acids. The V end was cut by 5 bases, the J end by 1 base, with 11 bases between. The CDR3 reads CASSPERRQETQYF. CDR3 coding DNA: TGTGCCAGCAGCCCCGAGCGGCGCCAAGAGACCCAGTACTTC.

The chain carries TRBV28 and TRBJ2-5; no definite D call. This CDR3 spans 13 amino acids. Per the germline V gene, CDR1 is MDHEN and CDR2 is SYDVKM. Deletions cut 4 bases from V and 3 bases from J, with 9 bases between. The CDR3 loop is CASSWQEKETQYF. The CDR3 bases are TGTGCCAGCAGTTGGCAGGAAAAAGAGACCCAGTACTTC.

This chain uses TRBV19 with TRBJ2-1; D call uncertain. V was pared by 3 bases and J by 0 bases, with 9 bases between. CDR1 is LNHDA, CDR2 SQIVND, per germline (reference sequence). The CDR3 covers 15 residues. The CDR3 is CASSIWLSSYNEQFF. For the CDR3, the DNA is TGTGCCAGTAGTATTTGGTTGAGCTCCTACAATGAGCAGTTCTTC.

The CDR3 here is CASSFQGGDEKLFF. In nucleotides, the CDR3 is TGCGCCAGCAGCTTTCAGGGGGGAGATGAAAAACTGTTTTTT. This chain uses TRBV5-1 with TRBJ1-4; 7 bases fit TRBD1. Germline V gives CDR1 SGHRS, CDR2 YFSETQ. The CDR3 spans 14 residues. V shed 2 bases and J 6 bases; nucleotides not matched to a gene: 4.

This clone was recorded once. This chain uses TRBV9 with TRBJ2-1, with 9 bases fitting TRBD2. In germline, CDR1 is SGDLS, CDR2 YYNGEE. This CDR3 comprises 15 residues. V trimming: 2 bases; J trimming: 9 bases; junction bases outside the gene matches: 9. CDR3 amino acids: CASSVTTSGPIEQFF. Written as DNA, the CDR3 is TGTGCCAGCAGCGTCACGACTAGCGGCCCAATTGAGCAGTTCTTC.

The chain recombines TRBV7-2 with TRBJ1-2, with 10 positions matching TRBD1. The V gene's germline CDR1 is SGHTA and CDR2 FQGNSA. The CDR3 totals 15 residues. The J segment lost 5 bases and the V segment lost 8 bases, leaving 11 bases of the junction unmatched. The CDR3, as DNA: TGTGCCAGCCCATCCGACAGGGGGCGCTTGTATGGCTACACCTTC. It encodes CASPSDRGRLYGYTF.

DNA for the CDR3: TGTGCCAGCAGCCAATCCCCGACAGGGGGAAACGGGGAGCTGTTTTTT. Protein: CASSQSPTGGNGELFF. The chain is built from TRBV14 and TRBJ2-2; TRBD1 agrees at 9 bases. Germline CDR1 reads SGHDN; CDR2 reads FVKESK. V dropped 2 bases and J dropped 7; count of bases not matched to a gene: 8. The CDR3 loop spans 16 amino acids.

This sequence joins TRBV19 and TRBJ2-7; unclear D gene. Germline V lookup: CDR1 LNHDA, CDR2 SQIVND (reference sequence). V was shortened by 0 bases and J by 0 bases, with 9 bases between the two germline ends. CDR3 length: 15 residues. The CDR3 here is CASSIEGGYSYEQYF. CDR3 sequence (DNA): TGTGCCAGTAGTATAGAAGGCGGATACTCCTACGAGCAGTACTTC.

J is TRBJ1-5 and V is TRBV1; the table's D gene call, TRBD1, was not cross checked with the DNA. TRBV1 is shown as a pseudogene. This CDR3 is built from 20 residues. The CDR3: CTSSQSTGTERPDSNQPQHF. DNA for the CDR3: TGCACCAGCAGCCAAAGTACCGGGACAGAGAGGCCCGATAGCAATCAGCCCCAGCATTTT.

The chain joins TRBV7-6 to TRBJ2-1; tentatively, D is TRBD1 (6 bases). Germline CDR1 SGHVS, CDR2 FNYEAQ. The CDR3 sequence is 16 residues long. The V and J ends lost 3 bases and 6 bases respectively, with 18 bases between them. In DNA form, the CDR3 reads TGTGCCAGCAGCTTGGTTATGGGATTACAGGGCAATGAGCAGTTCTTC. Amino acid sequence: CASSLVMGLQGNEQFF.

This chain links TRBV5-1 with TRBJ1-1; D not resolved. V lost 2 bases and J lost 6, with 14 bases in between. This CDR3 has 14 residues. Germline assignment: CDR1 SGHRS and CDR2 YFSETQ. Here the CDR3 DNA reads TGCGCCAGCAGCTTTCAATATGACAACGCTGAAGCTTTCTTT. Amino acid sequence: CASSFQYDNAEAFF.

The chain employs TRBV7-2 and TRBJ2-7, with TRBD2 identical over 10 bases. The CDR3 loop spans 15 amino acids. In germline, CDR1 is SGHTA, CDR2 FQGNSA. V lost 3 bases and J lost 2; bases outside the gene matches: 4. The CDR3 sequence is CASSFLAGAPYEQYF. DNA for the CDR3: TGTGCCAGCAGCTTCCTAGCGGGGGCCCCCTACGAGCAGTACTTC.

This chain uses TRBV5-1 with TRBJ1-4; TRBD1 is a possible D gene (5 bases). The CDR3 contains 14 residues. Germline V gene data show CDR1 as SGHRS and CDR2 as YFSETQ. V lost 1 base and J 6 bases, leaving 10 bases between the germline ends. The DNA for the CDR3 is TGCGCCAGCAGCTTGTCGGGACTCGATGAAAAACTGTTTTTT. It encodes CASSLSGLDEKLFF.

The chain couples TRBV5-1 to TRBJ2-1, with D perhaps TRBD2 (6 bases). This CDR3 has 15 residues. From germline, CDR1 is SGHRS and CDR2 YFSETQ. Trimming removed 6 bases from V and 0 bases from J, with 13 bases in between. The CDR3 bases are TGCGCCAGCACCCTGGAGGGCGGCTCCTACAATGAGCAGTTCTTC. This encodes CASTLEGGSYNEQFF. The full variable domain, its missing parts supplied by reference TRBV5-1 and TRBJ2-1, is KAGVTQTPRYLIKTRGQQVTLSCSPISGHRSVSWYQQTPGQGLQFLFEYFSETQRNKGNFPGRFSGRQFSNSRSEMNVSTLELGDSALYLCASTLEGGSYNEQFFGPGTRLTVL.